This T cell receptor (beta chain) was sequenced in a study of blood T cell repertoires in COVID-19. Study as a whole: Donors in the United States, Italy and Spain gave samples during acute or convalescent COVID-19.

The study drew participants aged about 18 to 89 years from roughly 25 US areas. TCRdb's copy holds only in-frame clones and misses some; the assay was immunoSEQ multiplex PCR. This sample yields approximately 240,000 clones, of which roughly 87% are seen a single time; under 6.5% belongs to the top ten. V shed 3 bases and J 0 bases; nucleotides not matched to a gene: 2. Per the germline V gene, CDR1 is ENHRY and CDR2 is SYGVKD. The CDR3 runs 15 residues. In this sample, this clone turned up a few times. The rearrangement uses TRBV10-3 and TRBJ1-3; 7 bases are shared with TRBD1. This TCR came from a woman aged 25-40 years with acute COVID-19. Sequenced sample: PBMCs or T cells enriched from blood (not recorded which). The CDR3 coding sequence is TGTGCCATCAGTGAACGACAGGGCTCTGGAAACACCATATATTTT. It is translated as CAISERQGSGNTIYF.